The source of this T cell receptor (beta chain) is a study of control samples from healthy donors and cancer patients. Generated by immunoSEQ multiplex PCR, the TCRdb table keeps only in-frame clones and is missing some. The sample lists around 13,000 clones; 85% to 95% were seen once. The CDR3 is made up of 16 amino acids. Looked up from germline, CDR1 is SGHDN and CDR2 is FVKESK. The junction had 11 bases not matched to a gene; V was cut back by 5 bases and J by 4 bases. Sequenced sample: PBMCs. V gene TRBV14 combines with J gene TRBJ2-3, with TRBD1 matching over 8 bases. The sequence was collected from a man older than 75 with lung cancer. The CDR3 sequence: CASSARTGLQSDTQYF. DNA for the CDR3: TGTGCCAGCAGCGCACGGACAGGGTTACAATCAGATACGCAGTATTTT.